The following is a T cell receptor beta chain sequence with its context. Its antigen is not identified. This sample was taken from a study of T cell responses to AZD1222 COVID-19 vaccine. CDR1 and CDR2 from the germline V gene are SGHAT and FQNNGV. The CDR3 runs 15 residues. The V end was cut by 2 bases, the J end by 1 base, with 10 bases between. Study results and caveats: Every sample of the repertoires postdated the peak T cell response. The breadth and depth of Spike-specific TCRs increased once two AZD1222 doses had been given.

TCRdb's table, derived via immunoSEQ multiplex PCR, lists solely in-frame clones and lacks some. The table includes about 110,000 clones, 87% detected once. The receptor's source is an adult in good health. The sample consisted of peripheral blood, taken on day 0 of AZD1222 vaccination. This chain uses TRBV11-2 with TRBJ2-3, with D tentatively TRBD2 (5 bases). CDR3 sequence: CASSLSGLGTDTQYF. The CDR3 DNA reads TGTGCCAGCAGCTTAAGCGGATTGGGCACAGATACGCAGTATTTT.